This T cell receptor (beta chain) stems from a study of beta chain features in type 1 diabetes (dated by TCRdb to 2016 to 2019). For context, the study as a whole: Patients and healthy donors did not differ in mean age, gender distribution, total cell number or subset yield. A total of over 90,000,000 sorted cells were examined across all samples, and a strong correlation was observed between cell number per subset and RNA yield. The study compared TCRB repertoires of sorted circulating CD4+ T cell subsets between recently diagnosed type 1 diabetes patients and matched healthy donors. Regulatory and stem cell-like memory subsets were obtained from only 8 patients and roughly 8 healthy donors, while naive and central memory subsets were obtained from all 30 or so donors. Broader findings and caveats from the paper: Because small numbers of individuals were included in the HLA sub-analyses, any influence of HLA type on TCRB rearrangement was left unresolved. Patients with type 1 diabetes made fewer insertions and deleted more nucleotides at VDJ recombination sites, implying thymic rearrangement abnormalities. Shorter templates might have been favored by PCR, but patient and control samples were amplified and corrected together, so both groups would have been affected equally by any skew. In all four CD4+ subsets, TCRB CDR3 length was moderately but significantly shorter in type 1 diabetes patients. The naive, central memory and regulatory TCRB repertoires appeared to resemble one another more closely among patients than among healthy donors. Because cDNA was sequenced instead of genomic DNA, activated cells with high expression could be over-represented, although the groups did not differ in activation or CD3 levels.

Trimming costs V 4 bases and J 2 bases, and their ends lie 5 bases apart. The CDR3 measures 11 amino acids from cysteine to phenylalanine. The kept DNA is CDR3 alone, 33 bases in frame from the first base. Per the germline V gene, SQVTM is the CDR1 and ANQGSEA is the CDR2. This clone was observed a few times. Its binding antigen is unknown. No base qualities exist here, and no much larger clone lies one base off it. From each donor, a single peripheral blood sample of about 100 mL on average was drawn into heparinised tubes. A BD FACSAria II and a panel including CD45RO, CCR7, CD25, CD127, CD95 and CD27 were used to sort naive, central memory, regulatory and stem cell-like memory CD4+ T cells. All sorted populations exceeded 95% purity. PBMCs were separated immediately by Lymphoprep density gradient centrifugation and were stained directly, without being cultured. So that batch effects would be minimized, each experiment stained and sorted samples in pairs, pairing one healthy donor with one patient.

All of the isolated RNA was reverse transcribed with the High Capacity cDNA Reverse Transcription Kit, so expressed TCRB transcripts were sequenced. Deep immunoSEQ sequencing was performed on naive, central memory and regulatory T cell samples, with an average of roughly 4 million total reads per sample. After sorted cells were lysed in RLT buffer, RNA was extracted with DNase-treated RNeasy Micro or Mini kits, with the choice depending on cell number. To prevent cross-contamination, each cell subset was processed individually, whereas patient and healthy donor samples were processed jointly. TCRB sequences were amplified from cDNA with the immunoSEQ multiplex PCR, producing 87-bp fragments spanning the CDR3 region. Sequencing of the amplicons was done on the Illumina HiSeq platform. The study's own analysis went as follows. Synthetic template baselines were used to correct PCR bias computationally, reads within Hamming distance 2 were collapsed, and singletons that could not be merged were discarded. By aligning reads against IMGT, V, D and J genes, CDR3 length, and insertions or deletions at six rearrangement sites were assigned. Within each subset, clonotype counts were normalized to sorted cell number, after which true diversity and Gini coefficients were computed with the tcR R package. Repertoire sharing was quantified using the overlap coefficient calculated on TCRB nucleotide sequences. TCRdb carries this immuneACCESS record with in-frame sequences only. Its versions omit some clonotypes, under half of them owing to an unresolved V gene in the studies checked, with the rest unexplained. V, J and clone size are those of that table, while D and trimming were read from the DNA. In all, the sample holds about 99,000 clones, and over 25% of those were seen once. The top ten hold around 0.5% of the sample.

The rearranged chain carries TRBV29-1 and TRBJ1-2, with the D gene not clear enough to name. This clonotype was sampled from a woman between 18 and 29 years old with type 1 diabetes. Sample: central memory CD4+ T cells from blood. The nucleotides read TGCAGCGTTGGAACAAACTATGGCTACACCTTC. This translates into CSVGTNYGYTF.